The sequence of this T cell receptor beta chain was determined in a study of T cells in Graves' hyperthyroidism and ophthalmopathy. CDR1 is LGHDT, CDR2 YNNKEL, per germline (reference sequence). This CDR3 is 13 amino acids long. After removal of 4 bases from V and 8 bases from J, the junction contained 7 bases not matched to a gene. It was RNA transcripts that yielded the amplified TCR beta CDR3 regions. Initially, a first-round RT-PCR of the TCR CDR3 employed the HTBI primer set. TCRdb reanalysed the multiplex PCR reads using MiXCR and keeps one entry per CDR3 protein. The sample carries nearly 600,000 distinct CDR3 sequences, more than 11% recorded once. Diagnoses were made from clinical symptoms, serum measures (thyroxine and TRAb), thyroid ultrasound and orbital computed tomography.

The source is a young woman with Graves' hyperthyroidism that later progressed to Graves' ophthalmopathy. The sequenced material came from blood. The J gene is TRBJ2-7, the V gene TRBV3-1, with 8 bases aligning to TRBD2. As DNA, the CDR3 is TGTGCCAGCAGCCGCCGGACTAGCAGCAAGCAGTACTTC. Its translation: CASSRRTSSKQYF.